A selection of T cell receptor beta chains follows, all from one sample in a study of T cell repertoires in cytomegalovirus infection. TCRdb independently ran MiXCR on the reads; one entry per CDR3 protein. The sample has 150,000 to 200,000 distinct CDR3 sequences, 8% to 10% seen once. Sequenced input: PBMCs. The receptors come from a human donor in good health (CMV status not recorded). Some clones in this sample may be carry-over from other donors' samples. Both conserved end residues are part of each CDR3. A D gene is named only where the DNA matches it firmly. Where a row states a size, it is once, few, many or the class of an expanded clone; other rows omit it.

V	D	J	size	DNA	CDR3
TRBV15	TRBD1	TRBJ1-4	few	TGTGCCACCAGCAGTGACAGGGGGCTTTCTGAAAAACTGTTTTTT	CATSSDRGLSEKLFF
TRBV4-1	NA	TRBJ1-1	once	TGCGCCAGCAGCGGGACACGTGAAGCTATCTTT	CASSGTREAIF
TRBV27	NA	TRBJ1-5	few	TGTGCCAGCAGTCACAGGGATAGCAATCAGCCCCAGCATTTT	CASSHRDSNQPQHF
TRBV7-2	NA	TRBJ2-2	many	TGTGCCAGCAGCTTCCGTCCGGGGGCTTCGGGCACCGGGGAGCTGTTTTTT	CASSFRPGASGTGELFF
TRBV27	NA	TRBJ2-2	many	TGTGCCAGCAGTTTAACGGCAGGGGTATTTGCCGGGGAGCTGTTTTTT	CASSLTAGVFAGELFF
TRBV7-3	TRBD2	TRBJ2-5	many	TGTGCCAGCAGTTCGGGACTAGCGGGTCCCTGGGAGACCCAGTACTTC	CASSSGLAGPWETQYF
TRBV7-8	TRBD2	TRBJ2-1	many	TGTGCCAGCAGCTTAGTTGGGGGGGGTGAGCAGTTCTTC	CASSLVGGGEQFF
TRBV7-3	NA	TRBJ1-5	NA	TGTGCCAGCAGCTTAAACGGGGCGAGCAATCAGCCCCAGCATTTT	CASSLNGASNQPQHF
TRBV11-3	TRBD1	TRBJ2-2	many	TGTGCCAGCAGGGAGACAGGGAGCGCGAACACCGGGGAGCTGTTTTTT	CASRETGSANTGELFF
TRBV19	NA	TRBJ2-1	few	TGTGCCACCTCGGGATTGGCGGTGGGTGAGCAGTTCTTC	CATSGLAVGEQFF
TRBV5-1	TRBD2	TRBJ2-1	NA	TGCGCCAGCAGCCCCTCGGTGATTCAGGGACTAGCAAGATACAATGAGCAGTTCTTC	CASSPSVIQGLARYNEQFF
TRBV7-9	TRBD1	TRBJ2-5	NA	TGTGCCAGCAGCTCACCGACAGGGTGGGAGACCCAGTACTTC	CASSSPTGWETQYF
TRBV28	NA	TRBJ2-3	many	TGTGCCAGCAGTCCTCAGGGAGGGGGCGCGGATACGCAGTATTTT	CASSPQGGGADTQYF
TRBV27	NA	TRBJ1-2	many	TGTGCCAGCAGTAGAGGGGACTCGCGCTATGGCTACACCTTC	CASSRGDSRYGYTF
TRBV5-5	TRBD1	TRBJ1-3	few	TGTGCCAGCAACCTCTGGACAGGGGTAGGAAACACCATATATTTT	CASNLWTGVGNTIYF
TRBV11-2	NA	TRBJ2-2	NA	TGTGCCAGCAGCTTAAGTGGGAAGACCAGACCAACCGGGGAGCTGTTTTTT	CASSLSGKTRPTGELFF
TRBV6-6	NA	TRBJ2-7	few	TGTGCCAGCAGTTCCGGACTGGGCTCCTACGAGCAGTACTTC	CASSSGLGSYEQYF
TRBV28	NA	TRBJ1-1	NA	TGTGCCAGCAGTTTAAGAGTGAGTGGAGGGAGCACTGAAGCTTTCTTT	CASSLRVSGGSTEAFF